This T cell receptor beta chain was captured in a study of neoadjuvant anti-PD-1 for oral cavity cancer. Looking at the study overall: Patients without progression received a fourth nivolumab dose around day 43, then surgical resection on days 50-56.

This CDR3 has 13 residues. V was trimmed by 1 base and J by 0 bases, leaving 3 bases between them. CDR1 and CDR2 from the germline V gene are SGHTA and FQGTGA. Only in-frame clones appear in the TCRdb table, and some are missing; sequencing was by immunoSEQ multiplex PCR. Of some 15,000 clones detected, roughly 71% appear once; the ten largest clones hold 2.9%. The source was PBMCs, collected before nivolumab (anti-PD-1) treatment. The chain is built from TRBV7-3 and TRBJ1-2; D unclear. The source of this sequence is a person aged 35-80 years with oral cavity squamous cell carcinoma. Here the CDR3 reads CASSLNTNYGYTF. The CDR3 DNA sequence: TGTGCCAGCAGCTTAAACACTAACTATGGCTACACCTTC. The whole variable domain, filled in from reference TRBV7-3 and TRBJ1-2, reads GAGVSQTPSNKVTEKGKYVELRCDPISGHTALYWYRQSLGQGPEFLIYFQGTGAADDSGLPNDRFFAVRPEGSVSTLKIQRTERGDSAVYLCASSLNTNYGYTFGSGTRLTVV.